This TCR beta chain was sequenced for a study of PD-1 and CTLA-4 blockade in melanoma. There are 13 residues in the CDR3. V shed 10 bases and J shed 7 bases, with 19 bases lying between them. Germline V gene lookup returns CDR1 LNHDA and CDR2 SQIVND (reference sequence). Sequenced by immunoSEQ multiplex PCR; TCRdb stores in-frame clones only, minus some. The sample yields approximately 17,000 clones, around 70% seen once. The chain is built from TRBV19 and TRBJ1-1; D unclear. This sequence was found in a human donor with melanoma. Specimen: CD8+ T cells from peripheral blood, collected from a patient given anti-PD-1 treatment. In DNA form, the CDR3 reads TGTGCCACCCCGGACCCAATGACGTTTGAAGCTTTCTTT. Protein sequence: CATPDPMTFEAFF.